The next 11 T cell receptor beta chains were all read from a single sample in a study of lymphopenia after photon versus proton radiotherapy. This table comes from immunoSEQ multiplex PCR, and its TCRdb copy is limited to in-frame clones, with some not included. The sample consists of approximately 3,100 clones, 76% of them appearing once. Specimen: peripheral blood, collected from a patient treated with proton-based radiotherapy. These receptors were obtained from a man aged 80 or over with esophageal cancer.

This chain joins TRBV28 and TRBJ2-1; D gene uncertain. The CDR3 sequence is 11 residues long. V was clipped by 1 base and J by 5 bases, with 0 bases between them. Per the germline V gene, CDR1 is MDHEN and CDR2 is SYDVKM. The CDR3 region has the DNA TGTGCCAGCAGTTTATACAATGAGCAGTTCTTC. Its translation: CASSLYNEQFF.

In its sample, this clone was seen a few times. J is TRBJ2-2 and V is TRBV11-3; D call uncertain. CDR1 SGHNT and CDR2 YENEEA come from the germline V gene. Trimming pared 0 bases from V and 1 base from J, leaving 3 bases between. CDR3 length: 14 residues. CDR3 DNA sequence: TGTGCCAGCAGCTTAGACATGAACACCGGGGAGCTGTTTTTT. Amino acids: CASSLDMNTGELFF.

The rearrangement uses TRBV5-1 and TRBJ2-2; tentative D call: TRBD2 (5 bases). This CDR3 is 14 amino acids long. V was clipped by 4 bases and J by 5 bases, with 12 bases between them. Looked up from germline, CDR1 is SGHRS and CDR2 is YFSETQ. CDR3 loop: CASSPNSGTGELFF. In DNA, the CDR3 is TGCGCCAGCAGCCCGAACTCGGGAACCGGGGAGCTGTTTTTT.

The J gene is TRBJ2-6, the V gene TRBV10-3; 10 bases map to TRBD1. Germline trimming cut 5 bases from V and 2 bases from J; bases unmatched to any gene: 3. CDR1 is ENHRY and CDR2 is SYGVKD in the germline V gene. This CDR3 has 16 amino acids. The CDR3, as DNA: TGTGCCATCAGTAGGGACAGGGGACCTGGGGCCAACGTCCTGACTTTC. This translates into CAISRDRGPGANVLTF.

The chain combines TRBV10-2 with TRBJ2-5; D might be TRBD2 (6 bases). Trimming pared 2 bases from V and 2 bases from J, leaving 12 bases between. Germline V lookup: CDR1 WSHSY, CDR2 SAAADI. The CDR3 covers 15 residues. CDR3 protein: CASSERRLGQETQYF. The CDR3 DNA reads as TGCGCCAGCAGTGAGAGGAGACTAGGACAAGAGACCCAGTACTTC.

This chain connects TRBV5-4 to TRBJ2-7, with TRBD1 matching 8 bases. Germline V gene data show CDR1 as SGHNT and CDR2 as YYREEE (reference sequence). The CDR3 is 14 amino acids. Germline trimming cut 1 base from V and 3 bases from J; bases unmatched to any gene: 3. Here the CDR3 reads CASSLRDRNYEQYF. The CDR3 nucleotides read TGTGCCAGCAGCTTGAGGGACAGGAACTACGAGCAGTACTTC.

The chain combines TRBV5-8 with TRBJ1-1, with D possibly matching TRBD1 (5 bases). The germline V and J ends were trimmed by 3 bases and 0 bases, with 12 bases remaining between them. There are 15 residues in the CDR3. CDR1 SGHTS and CDR2 YDEGEE come from the germline V gene. CDR3: CASSSRGGMNTEAFF. In DNA, the CDR3 is TGTGCCAGCAGCTCCCGCGGGGGGATGAACACTGAAGCTTTCTTT.

This chain connects TRBV29-1 to TRBJ2-7; 14 bases map to TRBD2. The CDR3 consists of 13 residues. The germline gives CDR1 SQVTM, CDR2 ANQGSEA. Unmatched junction bases numbered 2, after V lost 6 bases and J lost 4 bases. The CDR3 is CSVGTSGGYEQYF. CDR3 bases: TGCAGCGTCGGGACTAGCGGGGGATACGAGCAGTACTTC.

The chain employs TRBV2 and TRBJ1-5, with D possibly being TRBD1 (6 bases). V was shortened by 7 bases and J by 0 bases, with 13 bases between the two germline ends. This CDR3 is 15 amino acids long. The germline V gene encodes CDR1 SNHLY and CDR2 FYNNEI. The DNA of the CDR3 is TGTGCCAGCATACAGGGAACACATAGCAATCAGCCCCAGCATTTT. Its translation is CASIQGTHSNQPQHF.

The rearrangement links TRBV18 to TRBJ1-5; TRBD1 might be the D (5 bases). V lost 3 bases to trimming and J lost 1 base, with 13 bases between them. Germline CDR1 reads KGHSH; CDR2 reads LQKENI. The CDR3 totals 16 residues. The CDR3 bases are TGTGCCAGCTCACCTGGGGACCAGTCAAGCAATCAGCCCCAGCATTTT. Protein: CASSPGDQSSNQPQHF.

The chain joins TRBV5-1 to TRBJ1-4; D possibly corresponds to TRBD1 (5 bases). Trimming stripped 0 bases from V and 2 bases from J, with 8 bases between. Germline V gives CDR1 SGHRS, CDR2 YFSETQ. The CDR3 is 15 residues long. The CDR3 protein is CASSLAGGTNEKLFF. The CDR3 DNA reads as TGCGCCAGCAGCTTGGCCGGGGGTACTAATGAAAAACTGTTTTTT.